There are many counts of the clone carrying this T cell receptor beta chain. Its antigen is not identified. This entry belongs to a study of blood T cells in healthy people across ages. Study results and limitations: Higher diversity and more naive CD4+ cells were features of long-lived donors, compared to aged donors.

Germline CDR1 reads DFQATT; CDR2 reads SNEGSKA (reference sequence). CDR3 length: 14 residues. Peripheral blood from each donor was collected in a volume of roughly 9.2 milliliters. Per sample, a minimum of 6 million PBMCs were isolated. A sample-barcoded 5' primer and a J-beta primer mix were used in a second PCR of about 6 to 11 cycles. Every cDNA molecule carried a tag from a template-switch adaptor bearing 12 random nucleotides. TCRdb reprocessed the 5' RACE reads with MiXCR, giving one entry per CDR3 protein. The table records 1.5 million to 2 million distinct CDR3 sequences, 28% of them present only once.

This clonotype was obtained from a woman between 25 and 40 years old in good health. The rearrangement joins TRBV20-1 to TRBJ2-5; D is uncertain. Sequencing was performed on blood. The CDR3 protein is CRPSFALYQETQYF. CDR3 DNA: TGCAGGCCGTCGTTTGCGCTGTACCAAGAGACCCAGTACTTC.